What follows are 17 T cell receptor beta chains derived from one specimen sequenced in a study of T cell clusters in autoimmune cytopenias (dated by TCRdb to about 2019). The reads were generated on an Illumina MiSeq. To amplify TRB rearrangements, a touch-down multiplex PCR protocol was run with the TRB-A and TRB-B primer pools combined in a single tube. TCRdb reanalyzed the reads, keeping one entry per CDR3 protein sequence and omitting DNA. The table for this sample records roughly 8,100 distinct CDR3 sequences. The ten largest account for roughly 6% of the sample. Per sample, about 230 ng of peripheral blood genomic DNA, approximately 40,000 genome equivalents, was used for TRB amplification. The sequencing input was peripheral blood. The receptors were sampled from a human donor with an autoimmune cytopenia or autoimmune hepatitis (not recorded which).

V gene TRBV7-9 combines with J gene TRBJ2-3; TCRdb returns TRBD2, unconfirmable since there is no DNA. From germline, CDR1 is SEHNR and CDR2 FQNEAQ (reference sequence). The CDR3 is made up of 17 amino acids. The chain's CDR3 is CASSLGLAGGNTDTQYF.

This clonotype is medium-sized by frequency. The CDR3 here is CASTDRGLNTGELFF. This chain connects TRBV19 to TRBJ2-2; TCRdb's assignment of TRBD1 cannot be checked, as there is no DNA. Germline V CDR1 and CDR2: LNHDA, SQIVND (reference sequence). CDR3 length equals 15 residues.

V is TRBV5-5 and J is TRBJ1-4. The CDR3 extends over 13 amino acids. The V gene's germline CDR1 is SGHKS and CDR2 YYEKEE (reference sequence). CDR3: CASSGTAGVELFF.

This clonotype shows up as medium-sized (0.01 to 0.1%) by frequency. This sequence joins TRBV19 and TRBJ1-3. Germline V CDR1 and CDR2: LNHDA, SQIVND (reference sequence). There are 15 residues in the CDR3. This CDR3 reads CASTFNKASRNTIYF. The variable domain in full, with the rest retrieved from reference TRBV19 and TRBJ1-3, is DGGITQSPKYLFRKEGQNVTLSCEQNLNHDAMYWYRQDPGQGLRLIYYSQIVNDFQKGDIAEGYSVSREKKESFPLTVTSAQKNPTAFYLCASTFNKASRNTIYFGEGSWLTVV.

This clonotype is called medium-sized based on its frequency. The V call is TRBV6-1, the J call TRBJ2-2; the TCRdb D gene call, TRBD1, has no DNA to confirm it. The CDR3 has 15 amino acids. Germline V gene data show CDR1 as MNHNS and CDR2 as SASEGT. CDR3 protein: CALGAHRAGTGELFF.

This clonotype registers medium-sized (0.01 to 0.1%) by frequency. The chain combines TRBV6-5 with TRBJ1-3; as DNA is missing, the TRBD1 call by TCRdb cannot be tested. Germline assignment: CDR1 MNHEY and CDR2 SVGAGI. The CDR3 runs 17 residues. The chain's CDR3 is CASSYSRRRASGNTIYF.

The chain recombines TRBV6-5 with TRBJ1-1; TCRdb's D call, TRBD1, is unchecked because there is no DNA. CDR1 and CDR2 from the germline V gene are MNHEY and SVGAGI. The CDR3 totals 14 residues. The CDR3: CASRRQGGVAEAFF.

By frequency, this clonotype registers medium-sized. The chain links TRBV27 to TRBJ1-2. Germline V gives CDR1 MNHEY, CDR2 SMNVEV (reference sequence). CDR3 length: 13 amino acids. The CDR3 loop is CASSQQRNYGYTF.

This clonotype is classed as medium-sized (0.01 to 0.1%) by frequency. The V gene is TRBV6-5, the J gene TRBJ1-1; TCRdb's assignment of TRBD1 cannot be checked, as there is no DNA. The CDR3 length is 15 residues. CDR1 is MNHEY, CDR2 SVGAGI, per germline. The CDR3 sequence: CASSYSIRGSAEAFF.

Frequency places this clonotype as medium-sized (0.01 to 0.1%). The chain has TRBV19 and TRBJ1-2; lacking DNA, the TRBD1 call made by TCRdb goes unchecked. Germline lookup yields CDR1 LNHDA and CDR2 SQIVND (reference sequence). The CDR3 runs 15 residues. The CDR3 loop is CASSTQPGQGVFLTF.

CDR3 region: CASSSTFGTYEQYF. This rearrangement joins TRBV7-2 to TRBJ2-7; checking the TCRdb D call of TRBD1 is not possible without DNA. The germline V gene has CDR1 SGHTA and CDR2 FQGNSA. The CDR3 has 14 residues.

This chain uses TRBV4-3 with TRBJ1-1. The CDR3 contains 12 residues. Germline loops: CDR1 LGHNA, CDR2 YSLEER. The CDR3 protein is CASSLTNTEAFF.

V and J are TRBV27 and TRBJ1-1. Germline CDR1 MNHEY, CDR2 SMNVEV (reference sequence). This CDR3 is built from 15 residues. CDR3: CASSLSVGLNTEAFF.

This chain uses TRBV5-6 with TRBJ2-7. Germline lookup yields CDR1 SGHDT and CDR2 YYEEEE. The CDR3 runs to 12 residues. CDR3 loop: CASSLAYGEQYF. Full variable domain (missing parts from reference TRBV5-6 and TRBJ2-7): DAGVTQSPTHLIKTRGQQVTLRCSPKSGHDTVSWYQQALGQGPQFIFQYYEEEERQRGNFPDRFSGHQFPNYSSELNVNALLLGDSALYLCASSLAYGEQYFGPGTRLTVT.

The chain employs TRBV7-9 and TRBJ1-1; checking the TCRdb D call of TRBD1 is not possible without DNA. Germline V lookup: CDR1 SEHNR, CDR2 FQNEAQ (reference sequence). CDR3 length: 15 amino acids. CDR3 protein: CASSRGQGLNTEAFF.

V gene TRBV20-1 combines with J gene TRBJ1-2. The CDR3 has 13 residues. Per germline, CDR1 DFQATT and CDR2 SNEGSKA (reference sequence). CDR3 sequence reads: CSASDDGDYGYTF.

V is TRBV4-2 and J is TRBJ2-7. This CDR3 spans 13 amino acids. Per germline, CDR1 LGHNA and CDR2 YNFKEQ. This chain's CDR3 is CASIPIGSYEQYF.